This passage covers 14 T cell receptor beta chains from one sample sequenced in a study of CD8+ T cells in alopecia areata. RNA extraction and reverse transcription yielded cDNA as sequencing template. Sequencing was performed with immunoSEQ multiplex PCR; in TCRdb, only in-frame clones are kept and a portion is missing. The sample holds hundreds of thousands of clones; 66% are singletons and the top ten take roughly 1.2%. The treatment: oral pan-JAK inhibitor, 5-10 mg twice daily. The source material was CD4+ T cells sorted from blood, sampled around week 42, from a patient treated with tofacitinib. The receptors here all came from a human donor with alopecia areata.

This sequence joins TRBV10-2 and TRBJ1-6; 7 nucleotides line up with TRBD1. Trimming cost V 3 bases and J 8 bases; bases outside gene matches: 13. The germline V gene encodes CDR1 WSHSY and CDR2 SAAADI. This CDR3 spans 17 amino acids. The CDR3 region is CASSEIYRGVKDSPLHF. In DNA form, the CDR3 reads TGCGCCAGCAGTGAAATTTACAGGGGAGTGAAAGATTCACCCCTCCACTTT.

The V and J genes are TRBV29-1 and TRBJ1-1, with D hard to call. CDR1 is SQVTM, CDR2 ANQGSEA, per germline. V lost 3 bases to trimming and J lost 3 bases, with 14 bases between them. The CDR3 covers 14 residues. CDR3 loop: CSVEGGVRDTEAFF. The CDR3 nucleotides are TGCAGCGTTGAGGGCGGGGTGCGAGACACTGAAGCTTTCTTT.

The chain couples TRBV7-2 to TRBJ1-4; D remains unclear. The germline V gene encodes CDR1 SGHTA and CDR2 FQGNSA. Deletions cut 5 bases from V and 10 bases from J, with 17 bases between. The CDR3 consists of 14 residues. The CDR3 DNA reads as TGTGCCAGCAGCCCGCCGCGATATCCAGGAAAACTGTTTTTT. This translates into CASSPPRYPGKLFF.

V gene TRBV4-3 combines with J gene TRBJ1-5, with TRBD1 matching 8 bases. V dropped 4 bases and J dropped 4; count of bases not matched to a gene: 3. Germline lookup yields CDR1 LGHNA and CDR2 YSLEER. This CDR3 has 14 residues. DNA of the CDR3: TGCGCCAGCAGCCTTGGACAGGGTAATCAGCCCCAGCATTTT. This codes for CASSLGQGNQPQHF.

The chain recombines TRBV9 with TRBJ1-2; 8 bases are shared with TRBD1. The CDR3 is 14 amino acids. Germline values: CDR1 SGDLS, CDR2 YYNGEE. With 4 bases clipped from V and 2 bases from J, the junction kept 4 bases outside the gene matches. As DNA, the CDR3 is TGTGCCAGCAGCTCCGGACAGGGAAACTATGGCTACACCTTC. The encoded protein is CASSSGQGNYGYTF. Full variable domain (rest looked up from reference TRBV9 and TRBJ1-2): DSGVTQTPKHLITATGQRVTLRCSPRSGDLSVYWYQQSLDQGLQFLIQYYNGEERAKGNILERFSAQQFPDLHSELNLSSLELGDSALYFCASSSGQGNYGYTFGSGTRLTVV.

The J gene is TRBJ2-5, the V gene TRBV12-5, with D unresolved. Trimming stripped 6 bases from V and 5 bases from J, with 16 bases between. Looked up from germline, CDR1 is LGHNT and CDR2 is FRNRAP. This CDR3 spans 14 amino acids. The CDR3 protein is CASGPPNKGETQYF. CDR3 nucleotide sequence: TGTGCTAGTGGGCCGCCGAACAAAGGGGAGACCCAGTACTTC.

This chain connects TRBV10-3 to TRBJ2-3, with D unclear. V was trimmed by 4 bases and J by 4 bases, leaving 6 bases between them. This CDR3 is 12 amino acids long. Germline assignment: CDR1 ENHRY and CDR2 SYGVKD. CDR3 region: CAISGGPDTQYF. As DNA, the CDR3 is TGTGCCATCAGTGGGGGTCCAGATACGCAGTATTTT.

In this sample, this clone turned up a few times. The chain is built from TRBV5-1 and TRBJ2-5; a possible D gene is TRBD1 (6 bases). The CDR3 covers 16 residues. The ends were cut back, 3 bases at V and 4 bases at J, with 19 bases in the middle. Germline V gives CDR1 SGHRS, CDR2 YFSETQ. CDR3 bases: TGCGCCAGCAGCTCCAGAGGACAGCTCATGACAGAGACCCAGTACTTC. Translating gives CASSSRGQLMTETQYF. The variable domain in full, completed from reference TRBV5-1 and TRBJ2-5, reads KAGVTQTPRYLIKTRGQQVTLSCSPISGHRSVSWYQQTPGQGLQFLFEYFSETQRNKGNFPGRFSGRQFSNSRSEMNVSTLELGDSALYLCASSSRGQLMTETQYFGPGTRLLVL.

The chain couples TRBV11-2 to TRBJ1-2, with D tentatively TRBD1 (5 bases). CDR1 SGHAT and CDR2 FQNNGV come from the germline V gene. Deletions cut 8 bases from V and 5 bases from J, with 9 bases between. This CDR3 is 11 amino acids long. The CDR3 DNA reads TGTGCCAGCCGGGGGGGATATGGCTACACCTTC. Its protein is CASRGGYGYTF.

In its sample, this clone was seen once. The V call is TRBV5-1, the J call TRBJ2-5; D may correspond to TRBD1 or TRBD2 (6 bases each). CDR1 SGHRS and CDR2 YFSETQ come from the germline V gene. This CDR3 has 14 amino acids. V dropped 3 bases and J dropped 5 bases, with 14 bases sitting between them. The CDR3 loop reads CASSSGGGEETQYF. CDR3 DNA sequence: TGCGCCAGCAGCTCAGGAGGGGGAGAGGAGACCCAGTACTTC.

The chain joins TRBV6-5 to TRBJ1-2; 7 bases match TRBD1. Trimming at V came to 2 bases and at J to 6 bases, leaving 3 bases not matched to a gene. Germline CDR1 and CDR2: MNHEY and SVGAGI. CDR3 length: 13 residues. CDR3 in amino acids: CASSYKQGNGYTF. CDR3 bases: TGTGCCAGCAGTTACAAACAGGGGAATGGCTACACCTTC.

This clone was detected only a few times. The V call is TRBV7-6, the J call TRBJ2-6; D remains ambiguous. V was clipped by 6 bases and J by 0 bases, with 6 bases between them. There are 14 residues in the CDR3. Per the germline V gene, CDR1 is SGHVS and CDR2 is FNYEAQ. For the CDR3, the DNA is TGTGCCAGCAGACCAGGCTCTGGGGCCAACGTCCTGACTTTC. Translating gives CASRPGSGANVLTF. Based on the CDR3 plus reference TRBV7-6 and TRBJ2-6, the full variable domain is GAGVSQSPRYKVTKRGQDVALRCDPISGHVSLYWYRQALGQGPEFLTYFNYEAQQDKSGLPNDRFSAERPEGSISTLTIQRTEQRDSAMYRCASRPGSGANVLTFGAGSRLTVL.

The chain has TRBV5-6 and TRBJ2-5; 7 bases agree with TRBD1. After removal of 3 bases from V and 5 bases from J, the junction contained 7 bases not matched to a gene. The CDR3 runs 14 residues. Germline CDR1 SGHDT, CDR2 YYEEEE. CDR3: CASSYRQGMETQYF. CDR3 sequence (DNA): TGTGCCAGCAGCTATCGACAGGGTATGGAGACCCAGTACTTC.

This clone has only one observation. V and J are TRBV9 and TRBJ2-3; the match to TRBD2 covers 9 bases. Trimming at V came to 3 bases and at J to 5 bases, leaving 13 bases not matched to a gene. The CDR3 is 17 amino acids. The germline CDR1 and CDR2 sequences are SGDLS and YYNGEE. As DNA, the CDR3 is TGTGCCAGCAGCGAGTGGGGGACTAGCACCTCATTAGATACGCAGTATTTT. It yields the protein CASSEWGTSTSLDTQYF.